This T cell receptor (beta chain) was obtained from a study of cytomegalovirus exposure and HLA in healthy donors. It was with 60 Vbeta and 13 Jbeta primers that the PCR ran. Sequencing was performed with immunoSEQ multiplex PCR; in TCRdb, only in-frame clones are kept and a portion is missing. There are over 100,000 clones in the sample; about 70% occur only once, and around 0.9% lies in the top ten. CDR3 length: 14 amino acids. CDR1 and CDR2 (germline): GTSNPN, SVGIG (reference sequence). Trimming removed 6 bases from V and 7 bases from J, with 21 bases in between. The material sequenced was PBMCs. The V call is TRBV30, the J call TRBJ1-2; D might be TRBD1 (6 bases). This TCR derives from a woman aged 25-40 years in good health and CMV-seronegative. CDR3 sequence (DNA): TGTGCCTGTCTTCAGGGGACCCACGGTGGTGGCTACACCTTC. It encodes CACLQGTHGGGYTF.